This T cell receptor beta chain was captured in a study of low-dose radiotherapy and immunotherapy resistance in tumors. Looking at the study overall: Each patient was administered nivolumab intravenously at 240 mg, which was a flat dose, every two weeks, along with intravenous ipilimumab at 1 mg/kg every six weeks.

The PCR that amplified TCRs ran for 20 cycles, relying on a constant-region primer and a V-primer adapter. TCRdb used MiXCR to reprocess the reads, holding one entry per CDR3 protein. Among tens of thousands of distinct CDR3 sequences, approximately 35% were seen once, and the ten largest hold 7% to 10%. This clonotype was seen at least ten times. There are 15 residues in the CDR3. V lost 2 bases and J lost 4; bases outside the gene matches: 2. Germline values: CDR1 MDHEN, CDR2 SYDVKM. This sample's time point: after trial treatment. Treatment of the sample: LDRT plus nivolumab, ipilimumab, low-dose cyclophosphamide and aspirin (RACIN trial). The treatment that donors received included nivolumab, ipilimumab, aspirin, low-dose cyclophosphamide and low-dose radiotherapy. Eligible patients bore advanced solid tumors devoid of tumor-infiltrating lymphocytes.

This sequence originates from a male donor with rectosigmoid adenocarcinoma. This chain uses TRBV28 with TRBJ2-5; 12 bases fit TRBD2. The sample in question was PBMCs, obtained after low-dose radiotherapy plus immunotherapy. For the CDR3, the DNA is TGTGCCAGCAGTTTACTAGCGGGGGGGCTAGAGACCCAGTACTTC. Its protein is CASSLLAGGLETQYF. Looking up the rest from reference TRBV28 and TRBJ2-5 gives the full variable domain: DVKVTQSSRYLVKRTGEKVFLECVQDMDHENMFWYRQDPGLGLRLIYFSYDVKMKEKGDIPEGYSVSREKKERFSLILESASTNQTSMYLCASSLLAGGLETQYFGPGTRLLVL.